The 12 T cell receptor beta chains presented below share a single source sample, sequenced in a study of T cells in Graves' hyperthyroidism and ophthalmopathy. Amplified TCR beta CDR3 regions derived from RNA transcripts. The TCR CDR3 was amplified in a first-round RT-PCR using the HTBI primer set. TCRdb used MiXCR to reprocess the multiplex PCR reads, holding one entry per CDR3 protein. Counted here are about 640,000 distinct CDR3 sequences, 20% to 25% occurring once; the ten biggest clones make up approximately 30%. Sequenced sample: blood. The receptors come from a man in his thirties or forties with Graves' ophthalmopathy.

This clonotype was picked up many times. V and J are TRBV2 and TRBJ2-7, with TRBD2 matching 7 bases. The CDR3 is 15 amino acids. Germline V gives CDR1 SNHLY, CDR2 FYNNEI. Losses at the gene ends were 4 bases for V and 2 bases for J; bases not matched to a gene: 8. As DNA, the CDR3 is TGTGCCAGCAGTGTGGAAGCGGGGTACCCCTACGAGCAGTACTTC. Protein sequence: CASSVEAGYPYEQYF.

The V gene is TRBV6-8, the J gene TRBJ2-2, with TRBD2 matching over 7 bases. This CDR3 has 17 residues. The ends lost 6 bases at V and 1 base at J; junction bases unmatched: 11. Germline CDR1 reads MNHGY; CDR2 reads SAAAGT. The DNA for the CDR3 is TGTGCCAGCAGCCAACCTTCTAGCGGCCTGAACACCGGGGAGCTGTTTTTT. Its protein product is CASSQPSSGLNTGELFF.

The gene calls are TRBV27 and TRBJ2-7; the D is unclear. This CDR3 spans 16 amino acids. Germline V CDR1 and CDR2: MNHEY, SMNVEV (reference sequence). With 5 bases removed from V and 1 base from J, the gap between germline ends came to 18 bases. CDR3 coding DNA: TGTGCCAGCAGTCCTCCCGGTTCTCCCGGGTCCTACGAGCAGTACTTC. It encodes CASSPPGSPGSYEQYF.

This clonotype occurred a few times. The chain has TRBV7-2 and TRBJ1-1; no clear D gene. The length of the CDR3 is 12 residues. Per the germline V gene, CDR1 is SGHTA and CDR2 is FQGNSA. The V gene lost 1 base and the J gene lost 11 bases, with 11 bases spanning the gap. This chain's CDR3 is CASSLGPVEAFF. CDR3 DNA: TGTGCCAGCAGCTTAGGGCCGGTTGAGGCTTTCTTT. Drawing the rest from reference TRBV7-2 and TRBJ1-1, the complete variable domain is GAGVSQSPSNKVTEKGKDVELRCDPISGHTALYWYRQSLGQGLEFLIYFQGNSAPDKSGLPSDRFSAERTGGSVSTLTIQRTQQEDSAVYLCASSLGPVEAFFGQGTRLTVV.

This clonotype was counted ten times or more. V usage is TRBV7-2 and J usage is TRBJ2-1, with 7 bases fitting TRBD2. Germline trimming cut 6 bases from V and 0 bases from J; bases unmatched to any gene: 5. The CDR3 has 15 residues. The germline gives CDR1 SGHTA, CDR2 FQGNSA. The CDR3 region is CASRKTSFSYNEQFF. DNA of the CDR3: TGTGCCAGCAGAAAGACTAGCTTCTCCTACAATGAGCAGTTCTTC.

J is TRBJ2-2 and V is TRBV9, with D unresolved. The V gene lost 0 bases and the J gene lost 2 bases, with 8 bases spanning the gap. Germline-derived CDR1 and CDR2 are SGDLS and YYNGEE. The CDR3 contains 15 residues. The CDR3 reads CASSVAPGNTGELFF. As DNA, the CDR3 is TGTGCCAGCAGCGTAGCTCCGGGTAACACCGGGGAGCTGTTTTTT.

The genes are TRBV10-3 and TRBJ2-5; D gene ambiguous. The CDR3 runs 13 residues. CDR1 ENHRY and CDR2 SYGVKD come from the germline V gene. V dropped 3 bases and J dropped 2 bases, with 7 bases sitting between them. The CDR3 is CAISDVGQETQYF. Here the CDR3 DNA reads TGTGCCATCAGTGACGTGGGGCAAGAGACCCAGTACTTC.

CDR3 bases: TGTGCCAGCGGCGACAGGGGAAACTATGGCTACACCTTC. It translates to CASGDRGNYGYTF. The chain couples TRBV9 to TRBJ1-2; TRBD1 matches at 8 bases. Germline V lookup: CDR1 SGDLS, CDR2 YYNGEE. This CDR3 has 13 amino acids. Trimming cost V 7 bases and J 2 bases; bases outside gene matches: 4. The variable domain in full, completed from reference TRBV9 and TRBJ1-2, reads DSGVTQTPKHLITATGQRVTLRCSPRSGDLSVYWYQQSLDQGLQFLIQYYNGEERAKGNILERFSAQQFPDLHSELNLSSLELGDSALYFCASGDRGNYGYTFGSGTRLTVV.

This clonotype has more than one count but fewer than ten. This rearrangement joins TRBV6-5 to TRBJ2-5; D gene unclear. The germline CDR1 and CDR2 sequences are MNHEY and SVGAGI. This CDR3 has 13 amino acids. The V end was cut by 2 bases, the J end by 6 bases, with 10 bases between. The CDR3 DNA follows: TGTGCCAGCAGTTACGCCGATACGAAGACCCAGTACTTC. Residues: CASSYADTKTQYF.

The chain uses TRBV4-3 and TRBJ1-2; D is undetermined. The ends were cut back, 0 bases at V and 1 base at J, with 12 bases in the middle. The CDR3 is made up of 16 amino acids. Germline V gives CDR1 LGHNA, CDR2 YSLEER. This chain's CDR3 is CASSQEVRTDNYGYTF. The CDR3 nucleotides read TGCGCCAGCAGCCAAGAAGTCCGGACGGATAACTATGGCTACACCTTC.

The CDR3 reads CSATPKGRYEQYF. The CDR3 coding sequence is TGCAGCGCTACCCCTAAAGGCCGCTACGAGCAGTACTTC. The chain has TRBV29-1 and TRBJ2-7, with D unresolved. V lost 7 bases to trimming and J lost 3 bases, with 16 bases between them. Germline V gene sequence: CDR1 SQVTM, CDR2 ANQGSEA. This CDR3 has 13 residues.

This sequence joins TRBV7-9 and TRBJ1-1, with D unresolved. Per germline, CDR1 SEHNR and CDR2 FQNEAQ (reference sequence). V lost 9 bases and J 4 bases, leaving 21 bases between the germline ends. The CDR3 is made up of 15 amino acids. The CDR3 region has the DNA TGTGCCAGTCACCGACCCCCCGGAGGGCTCACTGAAGCTTTCTTT. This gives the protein CASHRPPGGLTEAFF.